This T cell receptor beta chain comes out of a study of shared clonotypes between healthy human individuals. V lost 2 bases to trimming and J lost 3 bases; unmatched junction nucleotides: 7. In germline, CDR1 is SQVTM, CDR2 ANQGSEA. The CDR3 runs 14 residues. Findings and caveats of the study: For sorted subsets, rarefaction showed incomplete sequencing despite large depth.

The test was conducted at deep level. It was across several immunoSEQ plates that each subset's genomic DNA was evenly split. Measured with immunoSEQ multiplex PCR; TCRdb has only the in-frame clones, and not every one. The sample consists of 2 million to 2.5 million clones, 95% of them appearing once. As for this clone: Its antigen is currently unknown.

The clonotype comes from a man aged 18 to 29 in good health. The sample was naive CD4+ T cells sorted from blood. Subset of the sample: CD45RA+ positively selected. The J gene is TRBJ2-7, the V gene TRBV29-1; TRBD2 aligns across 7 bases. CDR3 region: CSVEPAGGSYEQYF. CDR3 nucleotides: TGCAGCGTTGAACCCGCGGGCGGGAGCTACGAGCAGTACTTC.